The rows below give T cell receptor beta chains drawn from one sample of a study of blood T cells in healthy people across ages. TCRdb passed the 5' RACE reads through MiXCR, listing each CDR3 protein once. The sample has 1.5 million to 2 million distinct CDR3 sequences, 49% seen once. What was sequenced was blood. The receptors were gathered from a woman in her thirties or forties in good health. CDR3s include the opening cysteine and the closing phenylalanine or tryptophan. D genes are given only for firm matches. Only part of the rows carry a size: once, few, many, or a class if the clone is expanded.

CDR3aa: CAISGQGQEKLFF
CDR3nt: TGTGCCATCAGTGGACAGGGCCAAGAAAAACTGTTTTTT
d_gene: TRBD1
j_gene: TRBJ1-4
v_gene: TRBV10-3
abundance: .

CDR3aa: CASSVSGQGPGANVLTF
CDR3nt: TGTGCCAGCAGCGTATCGGGACAGGGCCCTGGGGCCAACGTCCTGACTTTC
d_gene: TRBD1
j_gene: TRBJ2-6
v_gene: TRBV9
abundance: .

CDR3aa: CSVANWNTGELFF
CDR3nt: TGCAGCGTTGCGAACTGGAACACCGGGGAGCTGTTTTTT
d_gene: .
j_gene: TRBJ2-2
v_gene: TRBV29-1
abundance: .

CDR3aa: CASTPPASGGYEQYF
CDR3nt: TGTGCCAGCACTCCCCCCGCTAGCGGGGGCTACGAGCAGTACTTC
d_gene: TRBD2
j_gene: TRBJ2-7
v_gene: TRBV6-2/TRBV6-3
abundance: .

CDR3aa: CASSQAGEPYNEQYF
CDR3nt: TGTGCCAGCAGCCAAGCTGGGGAACCTTACAATGAGCAGTACTTC
d_gene: .
j_gene: TRBJ2-7
v_gene: TRBV4-2
abundance: .

CDR3aa: CASTWQQNQPQHF
CDR3nt: TGTGCCAGCACTTGGCAGCAGAATCAGCCCCAGCATTTT
d_gene: .
j_gene: TRBJ1-5
v_gene: TRBV6-2/TRBV6-3
abundance: .

CDR3aa: CASSLTSPGGRSYNEQFF
CDR3nt: TGTGCCAGCAGCCTCACTTCCCCAGGGGGCAGGTCCTACAATGAGCAGTTCTTC
d_gene: TRBD1
j_gene: TRBJ2-1
v_gene: TRBV16
abundance: .

CDR3aa: CASSYSGVNYGYTF
CDR3nt: TGTGCCAGCAGTTACTCTGGAGTTAACTATGGCTACACCTTC
d_gene: .
j_gene: TRBJ1-2
v_gene: TRBV6-2/TRBV6-3
abundance: .

CDR3aa: CASSQGGGLTDTQYF
CDR3nt: TGTGCCAGCAGCCAAGGAGGGGGCCTCACAGATACGCAGTATTTT
d_gene: TRBD1
j_gene: TRBJ2-3
v_gene: TRBV3-1
abundance: .

CDR3aa: CSAIRIVGGETQYF
CDR3nt: TGCAGTGCTATACGTATCGTGGGAGGAGAGACCCAGTACTTC
d_gene: .
j_gene: TRBJ2-5
v_gene: TRBV20-1
abundance: .

CDR3aa: CASSFDLGQGADEQFF
CDR3nt: TGTGCCAGCAGCTTTGACCTCGGACAGGGGGCCGATGAGCAGTTCTTC
d_gene: TRBD1
j_gene: TRBJ2-1
v_gene: TRBV11-2
abundance: .

CDR3aa: CASSLLGEGRAKNIQYF
CDR3nt: TGTGCCAGCAGCTTACTGGGAGAGGGACGAGCCAAAAACATTCAGTACTTC
d_gene: .
j_gene: TRBJ2-4
v_gene: TRBV7-9
abundance: .

CDR3aa: CASSTSGGAGVTQYF
CDR3nt: TGTGCCAGCAGCACTAGCGGGGGGGCCGGAGTTACGCAGTATTTT
d_gene: TRBD2
j_gene: TRBJ2-3
v_gene: TRBV7-2
abundance: .

CDR3aa: CSALPGITYEQYF
CDR3nt: TGCAGCGCCCTACCGGGGATTACCTACGAGCAGTACTTC
d_gene: .
j_gene: TRBJ2-7
v_gene: TRBV29-1
abundance: few

CDR3aa: CASRGETGDNNEQFF
CDR3nt: TGTGCCAGCAGGGGCGAGACAGGGGATAACAATGAGCAGTTCTTC
d_gene: TRBD1
j_gene: TRBJ2-1
v_gene: TRBV28
abundance: .

CDR3aa: CAISFFKGRKGEETQYF
CDR3nt: TGTGCCATCAGTTTCTTCAAAGGGCGAAAGGGCGAAGAGACCCAGTACTTC
d_gene: .
j_gene: TRBJ2-5
v_gene: TRBV10-3
abundance: .

CDR3aa: CSVGTGDNEQYF
CDR3nt: TGCAGCGTCGGGACAGGAGACAATGAGCAGTACTTC
d_gene: TRBD1
j_gene: TRBJ2-4
v_gene: TRBV29-1
abundance: .

CDR3aa: CASSQGPPLQGNQPQHF
CDR3nt: TGTGCCAGCAGCCAAGGCCCCCCCCTACAGGGCAACCAGCCCCAGCATTTT
d_gene: .
j_gene: TRBJ1-5
v_gene: TRBV4-2
abundance: .

CDR3aa: CASSLADRADEQFF
CDR3nt: TGTGCCAGCAGTTTAGCTGACAGGGCAGATGAGCAGTTCTTC
d_gene: TRBD1
j_gene: TRBJ2-1
v_gene: TRBV27
abundance: .

CDR3aa: CASSLFSSGGARTDTQYF
CDR3nt: TGCGCCAGCAGTCTGTTCTCGAGCGGGGGGGCCCGCACAGATACGCAGTATTTT
d_gene: TRBD2
j_gene: TRBJ2-3
v_gene: TRBV23-1
abundance: .

CDR3aa: CASSLWETGWGDTQYF
CDR3nt: TGTGCCAGCAGCTTGTGGGAGACAGGGTGGGGAGATACGCAGTATTTT
d_gene: TRBD1
j_gene: TRBJ2-3
v_gene: TRBV5-6
abundance: .

CDR3aa: CASSQARLETQYF
CDR3nt: TGTGCTAGCAGCCAAGCCCGATTGGAGACCCAGTACTTC
d_gene: .
j_gene: TRBJ2-5
v_gene: TRBV7-7
abundance: .

CDR3aa: CSASTGVNTEAFF
CDR3nt: TGCAGTGCGAGTACAGGGGTGAACACTGAAGCTTTCTTT
d_gene: TRBD1
j_gene: TRBJ1-1
v_gene: TRBV20-1
abundance: .

CDR3aa: CASSQDTEKAFISYNEQFF
CDR3nt: TGTGCCAGCAGCCAAGATACGGAGAAGGCTTTTATCTCCTACAATGAGCAGTTCTTC
d_gene: .
j_gene: TRBJ2-1
v_gene: TRBV14
abundance: .

CDR3aa: CASSLLAGDLYGYTF
CDR3nt: TGTGCCAGCAGCTTACTCGCAGGGGATCTCTATGGCTACACCTTC
d_gene: .
j_gene: TRBJ1-2
v_gene: TRBV7-3
abundance: few

CDR3aa: CSASSKSTDTQYF
CDR3nt: TGCAGTGCTTCTAGCAAAAGCACAGATACGCAGTATTTT
d_gene: .
j_gene: TRBJ2-3
v_gene: TRBV20-1
abundance: .

CDR3aa: CASSSTGGRVENIQYF
CDR3nt: TGTGCCAGCTCATCGACAGGGGGCCGGGTGGAAAACATTCAGTACTTC
d_gene: TRBD1
j_gene: TRBJ2-4
v_gene: TRBV18
abundance: .

CDR3aa: CASSDRSAPLHF
CDR3nt: TGTGCCAGCAGCGACAGGTCCGCACCCCTCCACTTT
d_gene: .
j_gene: TRBJ1-6
v_gene: TRBV7-2
abundance: .

CDR3aa: CASSMLAARNTEAFF
CDR3nt: TGTGCCAGTAGTATGCTGGCTGCAAGGAACACTGAAGCTTTCTTT
d_gene: .
j_gene: TRBJ1-1
v_gene: TRBV19
abundance: .

CDR3aa: CASSLRGLAGGGNEQFF
CDR3nt: TGTGCCAGCAGCTTACGAGGACTAGCGGGGGGCGGGAATGAGCAGTTCTTC
d_gene: TRBD2
j_gene: TRBJ2-1
v_gene: TRBV7-8
abundance: .

CDR3aa: CASSEFRTSRPETQYF
CDR3nt: TGTGCCAGCAGTGAATTTCGGACTAGCCGCCCAGAGACCCAGTACTTC
d_gene: TRBD2
j_gene: TRBJ2-5
v_gene: TRBV6-1
abundance: few

CDR3aa: CASSLRAGGLGETQYF
CDR3nt: TGTGCCAGCAGTTTGAGAGCGGGGGGGCTTGGAGAGACCCAGTACTTC
d_gene: TRBD2
j_gene: TRBJ2-5
v_gene: TRBV28
abundance: few

CDR3aa: CASSQGRTGFTDTQYF
CDR3nt: TGTGCCAGCAGCCAAGGCAGGACAGGGTTCACAGATACGCAGTATTTT
d_gene: TRBD1
j_gene: TRBJ2-3
v_gene: TRBV4-2
abundance: few

CDR3aa: CASSQDFAGSGYGYTF
CDR3nt: TGCGCCAGCAGCCAAGATTTTGCGGGGAGCGGCTATGGCTACACCTTC
d_gene: .
j_gene: TRBJ1-2
v_gene: TRBV4-3
abundance: few

CDR3aa: CSVVRLDYGYTF
CDR3nt: TGCAGCGTCGTCCGTCTAGACTATGGCTACACCTTC
d_gene: .
j_gene: TRBJ1-2
v_gene: TRBV29-1
abundance: few

CDR3aa: CASSQESRAVEQYF
CDR3nt: TGCGCCAGCAGCCAAGAGTCCCGGGCGGTCGAGCAGTACTTC
d_gene: .
j_gene: TRBJ2-7
v_gene: TRBV4-1
abundance: .

CDR3aa: CASSFNPSGEQFF
CDR3nt: TGTGCCAGCAGCTTCAACCCCTCTGGTGAGCAGTTCTTC
d_gene: .
j_gene: TRBJ2-1
v_gene: TRBV7-2
abundance: few

CDR3aa: CASSLSTWGTQYF
CDR3nt: TGTGCCAGCAGTTTAAGTACCTGGGGGACCCAGTACTTC
d_gene: .
j_gene: TRBJ2-5
v_gene: TRBV27
abundance: .

CDR3aa: CASSSSLVGSNTDTQYF
CDR3nt: TGTGCCAGCAGTTCCTCCTTAGTGGGCTCTAACACAGATACGCAGTATTTT
d_gene: .
j_gene: TRBJ2-3
v_gene: TRBV12-3/TRBV12-4
abundance: .

CDR3aa: CASSSASADTQYF
CDR3nt: TGTGCCAGCAGTAGTGCGTCGGCAGATACGCAGTATTTT
d_gene: .
j_gene: TRBJ2-3
v_gene: TRBV12-3/TRBV12-4
abundance: .

CDR3aa: CSARGGSGGFYNEQFF
CDR3nt: TGCAGTGCTAGAGGGGGTAGCGGGGGGTTCTACAATGAGCAGTTCTTC
d_gene: TRBD2
j_gene: TRBJ2-1
v_gene: TRBV20-1
abundance: few

CDR3aa: CASSFGVETDTQYF
CDR3nt: TGTGCCAGCAGCTTTGGAGTAGAGACGGATACGCAGTATTTT
d_gene: .
j_gene: TRBJ2-3
v_gene: TRBV7-2
abundance: few

CDR3aa: CASSFGSDGDQETQYF
CDR3nt: TGTGCCAGCAGCTTTGGGAGTGACGGAGACCAAGAGACCCAGTACTTC
d_gene: .
j_gene: TRBJ2-5
v_gene: TRBV5-6
abundance: .

CDR3aa: CASTAYGSGTDTQYF
CDR3nt: TGTGCCAGCACCGCTTACGGATCGGGTACAGATACGCAGTATTTT
d_gene: .
j_gene: TRBJ2-3
v_gene: TRBV7-9
abundance: few

CDR3aa: CASSQAQGARHNEQFF
CDR3nt: TGCGCCAGCAGCCAAGCACAGGGGGCGCGTCACAATGAGCAGTTCTTC
d_gene: TRBD1
j_gene: TRBJ2-1
v_gene: TRBV4-3
abundance: few

CDR3aa: CTVTGLPGDNEQFF
CDR3nt: TGCACCGTAACGGGCCTCCCAGGGGACAATGAGCAGTTCTTC
d_gene: .
j_gene: TRBJ2-1
v_gene: TRBV29-1
abundance: .

CDR3aa: CASSSRPPVKLFF
CDR3nt: TGTGCCAGCAGTTCCCGCCCCCCTGTAAAACTGTTTTTT
d_gene: .
j_gene: TRBJ1-4
v_gene: TRBV25-1
abundance: .

CDR3aa: CASSDSGGGQPQHF
CDR3nt: TGTGCCAGCAGTGACTCGGGAGGAGGTCAGCCCCAGCATTTT
d_gene: .
j_gene: TRBJ1-5
v_gene: TRBV2
abundance: few

CDR3aa: CASSLGDRISTEAFF
CDR3nt: TGTGCCAGCAGCTTAGGTGACAGGATTTCCACTGAAGCTTTCTTT
d_gene: .
j_gene: TRBJ1-1
v_gene: TRBV7-2
abundance: few

CDR3aa: CASMGVSTDTQYF
CDR3nt: TGTGCCAGCATGGGGGTCAGCACAGATACGCAGTATTTT
d_gene: .
j_gene: TRBJ2-3
v_gene: TRBV5-6
abundance: .

CDR3aa: CASSPHPGTNLAKNIQYF
CDR3nt: TGTGCCAGCAGTCCTCACCCCGGGACAAACCTAGCCAAAAACATTCAGTACTTC
d_gene: .
j_gene: TRBJ2-4
v_gene: TRBV12-3/TRBV12-4
abundance: few

CDR3aa: CASSLSRRTDTQYF
CDR3nt: TGTGCCAGCAGTTTATCGCGCCGCACAGATACGCAGTATTTT
d_gene: .
j_gene: TRBJ2-3
v_gene: TRBV28
abundance: many

CDR3aa: CASSPEGLEFTDTQYF
CDR3nt: TGTGCCAGCAGCCCCGAGGGACTAGAGTTCACAGATACGCAGTATTTT
d_gene: TRBD2
j_gene: TRBJ2-3
v_gene: TRBV9
abundance: .